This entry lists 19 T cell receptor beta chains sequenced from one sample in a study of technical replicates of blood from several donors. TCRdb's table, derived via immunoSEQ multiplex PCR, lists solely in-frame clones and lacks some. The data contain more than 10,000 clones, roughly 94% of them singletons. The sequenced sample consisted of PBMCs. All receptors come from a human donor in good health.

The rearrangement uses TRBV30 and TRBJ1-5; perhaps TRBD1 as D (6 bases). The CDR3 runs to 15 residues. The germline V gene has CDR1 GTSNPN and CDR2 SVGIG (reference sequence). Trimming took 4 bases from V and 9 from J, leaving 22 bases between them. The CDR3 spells CAWNPPDSVQRPQHF. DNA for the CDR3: TGTGCCTGGAACCCCCCGGACAGCGTTCAGAGGCCCCAGCATTTT. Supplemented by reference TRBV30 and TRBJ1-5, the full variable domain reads SQTIHQWPATLVQPVGSPLSLECTVEGTSNPNLYWYRQAAGRGLQLLFYSVGIGQISSEVPQNLSASRPQDRQFILSSKKLLLSDSGFYLCAWNPPDSVQRPQHFGDGTRLSIL.

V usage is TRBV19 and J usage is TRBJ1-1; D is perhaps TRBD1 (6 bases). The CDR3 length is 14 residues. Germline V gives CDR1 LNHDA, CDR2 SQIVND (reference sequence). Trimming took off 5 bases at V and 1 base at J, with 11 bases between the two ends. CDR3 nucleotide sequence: TGTGCCAGTAGTGTCCGGGACAAGAACACTGAAGCTTTCTTT. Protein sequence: CASSVRDKNTEAFF.

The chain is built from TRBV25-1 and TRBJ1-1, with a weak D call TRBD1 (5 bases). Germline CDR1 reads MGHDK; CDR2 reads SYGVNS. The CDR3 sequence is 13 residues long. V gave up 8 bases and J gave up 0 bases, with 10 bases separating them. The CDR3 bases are TGTGCCAGCGGTTGGGGCCTGAACACTGAAGCTTTCTTT. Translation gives CASGWGLNTEAFF.

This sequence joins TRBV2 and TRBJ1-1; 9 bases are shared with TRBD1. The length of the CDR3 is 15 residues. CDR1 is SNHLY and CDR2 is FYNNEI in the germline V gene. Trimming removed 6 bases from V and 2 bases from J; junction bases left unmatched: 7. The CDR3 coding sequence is TGTGCCAGCAGACTTTTACAGGGGGCAAACACTGAAGCTTTCTTT. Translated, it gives CASRLLQGANTEAFF.

The CDR3 nucleotides read TGTGCCAGCAGCCTAGGGGGGGGCGCAGGCAATCAGCCCCAGCATTTT. This gives the protein CASSLGGGAGNQPQHF. The chain has TRBV7-2 and TRBJ1-5; D may be TRBD1 (6 bases). The CDR3 is made up of 16 amino acids. The germline CDR1 and CDR2 sequences are SGHTA and FQGNSA. Trimming cost V 5 bases and J 2 bases, with 16 bases left between them.

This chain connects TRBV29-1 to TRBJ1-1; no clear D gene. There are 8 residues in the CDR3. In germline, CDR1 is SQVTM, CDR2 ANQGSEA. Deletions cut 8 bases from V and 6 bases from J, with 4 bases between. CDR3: CSSSEAFF. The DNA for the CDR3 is TGCAGCTCGTCTGAAGCTTTCTTT.

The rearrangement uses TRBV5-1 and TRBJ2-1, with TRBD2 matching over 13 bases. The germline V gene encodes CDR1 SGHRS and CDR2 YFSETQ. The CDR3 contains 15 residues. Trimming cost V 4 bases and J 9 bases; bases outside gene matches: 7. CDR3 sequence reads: CASSPGTSGIGEQFF. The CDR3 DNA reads TGCGCCAGCAGCCCCGGGACTAGCGGGATTGGTGAGCAGTTCTTC. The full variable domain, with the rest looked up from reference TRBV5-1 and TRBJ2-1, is KAGVTQTPRYLIKTRGQQVTLSCSPISGHRSVSWYQQTPGQGLQFLFEYFSETQRNKGNFPGRFSGRQFSNSRSEMNVSTLELGDSALYLCASSPGTSGIGEQFFGPGTRLTVL.

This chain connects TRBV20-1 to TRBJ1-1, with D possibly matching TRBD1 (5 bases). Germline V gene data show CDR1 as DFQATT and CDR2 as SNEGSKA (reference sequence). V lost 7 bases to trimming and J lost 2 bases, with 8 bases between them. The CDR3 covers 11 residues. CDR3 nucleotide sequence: TGCAGTGGGGGCAGAAACACTGAAGCTTTCTTT. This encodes CSGGRNTEAFF.

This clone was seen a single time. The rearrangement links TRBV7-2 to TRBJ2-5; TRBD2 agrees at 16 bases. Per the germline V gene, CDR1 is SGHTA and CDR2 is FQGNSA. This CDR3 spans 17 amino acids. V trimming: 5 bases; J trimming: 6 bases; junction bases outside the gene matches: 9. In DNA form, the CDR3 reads TGTGCCAGCAGCAACGAGGGACTAGCGGGAGGGCTGCAGACCCAGTACTTC. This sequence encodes CASSNEGLAGGLQTQYF.

DNA for the CDR3: TGTGCCAGCAGTTTCCAAGACTACTACAATGAGCAGTTCTTC. Its translation: CASSFQDYYNEQFF. The chain uses TRBV27 and TRBJ2-1; a possible D gene is TRBD2 (5 bases). The germline V gene encodes CDR1 MNHEY and CDR2 SMNVEV (reference sequence). The CDR3 extends over 14 amino acids. V lost 3 bases and J lost 3, with 9 bases in between.

The CDR3: CASSGGRAWNEQFF. The DNA for the CDR3 is TGTGCCAGTAGCGGCGGGAGGGCCTGGAATGAGCAGTTCTTC. The V call is TRBV19, the J call TRBJ2-1; 9 bases line up with TRBD2. The CDR3 extends over 14 amino acids. Germline CDR1 LNHDA, CDR2 SQIVND (reference sequence). Trimming at V came to 6 bases and at J to 7 bases, leaving 7 bases not matched to a gene.

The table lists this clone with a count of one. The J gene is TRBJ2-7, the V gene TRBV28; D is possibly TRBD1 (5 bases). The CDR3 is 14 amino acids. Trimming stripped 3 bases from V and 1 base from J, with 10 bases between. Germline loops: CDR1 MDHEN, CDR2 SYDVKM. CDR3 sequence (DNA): TGTGCCAGCAGTTTTCCGGACATTTCCTACGAGCAGTACTTC. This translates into CASSFPDISYEQYF.

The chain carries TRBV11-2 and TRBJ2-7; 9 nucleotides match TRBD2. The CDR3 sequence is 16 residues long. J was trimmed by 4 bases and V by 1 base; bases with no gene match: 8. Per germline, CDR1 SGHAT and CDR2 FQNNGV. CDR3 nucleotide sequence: TGTGCCAGCAGCTTAGTCGGGGCGGGAGGGTGGTACGAGCAGTACTTC. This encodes CASSLVGAGGWYEQYF.

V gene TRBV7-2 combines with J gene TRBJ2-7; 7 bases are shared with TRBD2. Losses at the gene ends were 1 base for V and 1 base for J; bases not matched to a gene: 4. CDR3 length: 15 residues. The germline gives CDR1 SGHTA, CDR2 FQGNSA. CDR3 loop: CASSLGGSRSYEQYF. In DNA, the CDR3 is TGTGCCAGCAGCTTAGGCGGGAGTCGATCCTACGAGCAGTACTTC.

CDR3 amino acids: CASSLEMGSGNTEAFF. DNA of the CDR3: TGCGCCAGCAGCTTGGAGATGGGGTCGGGAAACACTGAAGCTTTCTTT. The chain uses TRBV5-1 and TRBJ1-1; unclear D gene. The CDR3 covers 16 residues. The germline V and J ends were trimmed by 0 bases and 2 bases, with 14 bases remaining between them. Looked up from germline, CDR1 is SGHRS and CDR2 is YFSETQ.

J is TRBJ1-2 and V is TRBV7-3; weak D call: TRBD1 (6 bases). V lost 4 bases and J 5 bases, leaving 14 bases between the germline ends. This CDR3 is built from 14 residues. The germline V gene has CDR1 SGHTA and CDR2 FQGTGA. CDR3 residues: CASSWPGQSYGYTF. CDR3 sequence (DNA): TGTGCCAGCAGCTGGCCAGGACAGTCATATGGCTACACCTTC.

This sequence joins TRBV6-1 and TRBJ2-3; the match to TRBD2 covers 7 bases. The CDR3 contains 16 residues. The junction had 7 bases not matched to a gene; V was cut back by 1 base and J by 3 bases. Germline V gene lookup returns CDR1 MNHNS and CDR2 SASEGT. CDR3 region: CASSEGPGGLTDTQYF. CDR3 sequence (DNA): TGTGCCAGCAGTGAAGGGCCGGGAGGACTAACAGATACGCAGTATTTT.

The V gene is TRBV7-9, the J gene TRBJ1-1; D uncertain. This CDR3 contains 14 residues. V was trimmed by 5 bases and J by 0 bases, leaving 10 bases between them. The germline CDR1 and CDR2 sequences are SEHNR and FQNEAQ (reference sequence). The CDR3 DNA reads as TGTGCCAGCAGCCCAAGAGACATGAACACTGAAGCTTTCTTT. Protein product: CASSPRDMNTEAFF.

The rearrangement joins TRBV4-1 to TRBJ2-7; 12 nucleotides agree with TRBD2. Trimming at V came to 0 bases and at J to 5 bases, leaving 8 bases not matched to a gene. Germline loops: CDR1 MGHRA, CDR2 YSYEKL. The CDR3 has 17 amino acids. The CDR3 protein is CASSQDSLTSGSHEQYF. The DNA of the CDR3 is TGCGCCAGCAGCCAAGACAGTTTGACTAGCGGGAGCCACGAGCAGTACTTC.